This TCR beta chain was sequenced for a study of identical twins. This clonotype was observed many times. The target antigen is unknown. TCRdb analysed the 5' RACE reads with MiXCR anew, one entry per CDR3 protein. The sample gives 1.5 million to 2 million distinct CDR3 sequences, 25% to 35% of which show up once; 0.25% to 0.3% is in the top ten. Study-wide results and caveats: The study found excess low generation probability among twin-shared out-of-frame alpha sequences. Memory repertoires showed no such pattern, whereas abundant cord blood beta clonotypes carried fewer insertions.

This sequence was found in a newborn girl in good health. Sample: cord blood.

The CDR3 DNA reads TGTGCCAGCAGTTTAATCACCTACGAGCAGTACTTC. The encoded protein is CASSLITYEQYF. The chain couples TRBV28 to TRBJ2-7; D not resolved. CDR1 is MDHEN and CDR2 is SYDVKM in the germline V gene. V was pared by 2 bases and J by 2 bases, with 4 bases between. The length of the CDR3 is 12 residues.